A selection of T cell receptor beta chains follows, all from one sample in a study of Ad26.COV2.S vaccination and SARS-CoV-2 variants. Profiling relied on immunoSEQ multiplex PCR, and the TCRdb table lists in-frame clones only, not all of them. The sample yields a few hundred thousand clones, roughly 84% seen once. Specimen: peripheral blood, collected in a trial of Ad26.COV2.S vaccine versus placebo. These receptors came from a person aged 18-60 years who received the Ad26.COV2.S COVID-19 vaccine or a placebo. Each CDR3 is given with its conserved first and last residue. The order of the fields is D gene, J gene, V gene, clone size, CDR3 DNA, CDR3 protein. The D gene is left open where the match is weak. The size entry is marked missing in some rows and otherwise reads once, few, many or a size class.

D: NA
J: TRBJ1-2
V: TRBV30
size: once
DNA: TGTGCCTGGAGTGTAGGACTTATGGGCTACACCTTC
CDR3: CAWSVGLMGYTF

D: NA
J: TRBJ2-5
V: TRBV18
size: NA
DNA: TGTGCCAGTCGTCAAGAGACCCAGTACTTC
CDR3: CASRQETQYF

D: TRBD1
J: TRBJ1-1
V: TRBV6-5
size: NA
DNA: TGTGCCAGCAAGGACAGGCCCGTGTTGAACACTGAAGCTTTCTTT
CDR3: CASKDRPVLNTEAFF

D: NA
J: TRBJ2-5
V: TRBV11-2
size: NA
DNA: TGTGCCAGCAGCTTATCGGTTGAGACCCAGTACTTC
CDR3: CASSLSVETQYF

D: NA
J: TRBJ2-3
V: TRBV30
size: NA
DNA: TGTGCCTGGAGTGTACAGCGATTAGGGGCCGGGGATACGCAGTATTTT
CDR3: CAWSVQRLGAGDTQYF

D: TRBD1
J: TRBJ2-7
V: TRBV3-1/TRBV3-2
size: NA
DNA: TGTGCCAGCAGCCAAGTCTCGACAGGGGGCCCCTACGAGCAGTACTTC
CDR3: CASSQVSTGGPYEQYF

D: NA
J: TRBJ2-7
V: TRBV2
size: NA
DNA: TGTGCCAGCAGCAACTACGAGCAGTACTTC
CDR3: CASSNYEQYF

D: TRBD1
J: TRBJ1-3
V: TRBV6-5
size: NA
DNA: TGTGCCAGCAGTAGGGGGCTAGTCTCTGGAAACACCATATATTTT
CDR3: CASSRGLVSGNTIYF

D: NA
J: TRBJ2-7
V: TRBV5-1
size: NA
DNA: TGCGCCAGCAGCTTGGAACAGACCTACGAGCAGTACTTC
CDR3: CASSLEQTYEQYF

D: TRBD1
J: TRBJ1-1
V: TRBV10-3
size: NA
DNA: TGTGCCATCACGGACAGGGCCTTAAACACTGAAGCTTTCTTT
CDR3: CAITDRALNTEAFF

D: TRBD1
J: TRBJ2-7
V: TRBV28
size: NA
DNA: TGTGCCAGCAATGGGGACAGCTCCTACGAGCAGTACTTC
CDR3: CASNGDSSYEQYF

D: NA
J: TRBJ2-7
V: TRBV12-5
size: NA
DNA: TGTGCTAGTGGTCCTCGAAATGACGAGCAGTACTTC
CDR3: CASGPRNDEQYF

D: NA
J: TRBJ2-1
V: TRBV4-3
size: NA
DNA: TGCGCCAGCAGCCAGGATCCCCGCGGGGTGGAGCAGTTCTTC
CDR3: CASSQDPRGVEQFF

D: NA
J: TRBJ2-7
V: TRBV5-4
size: once
DNA: TGTGCCAGCAGCGTGCAGGGCCGCTACGAGCAGTACTTC
CDR3: CASSVQGRYEQYF

D: TRBD2
J: TRBJ2-2
V: TRBV6-4
size: NA
DNA: TGTGCCAGCAGTGATCTAGCGGGGGGCACCGGGGAGCTGTTTTTT
CDR3: CASSDLAGGTGELFF

D: TRBD1
J: TRBJ1-2
V: TRBV11-2
size: NA
DNA: TGTGCCAGCAGCTTAGGGACAGGGGAGTATGGCTACACCTTC
CDR3: CASSLGTGEYGYTF

D: NA
J: TRBJ1-4
V: TRBV19
size: NA
DNA: TGTGCCAGTAGTATAGTTCGAGGAACTAATGAAAAACTGTTTTTT
CDR3: CASSIVRGTNEKLFF

D: TRBD1
J: TRBJ2-7
V: TRBV5-6
size: few
DNA: TGTGCCAGCCGTGGACAGGGCTATGCCTACGAGCAGTACTTC
CDR3: CASRGQGYAYEQYF

D: TRBD1
J: TRBJ1-1
V: TRBV18
size: few
DNA: TGTGCCAGCTCACCCGACAGGGACGGCACTGAAGCTTTCTTT
CDR3: CASSPDRDGTEAFF

D: NA
J: TRBJ1-1
V: TRBV7-2
size: NA
DNA: TGTGCCAGCAGCTTTATGACAGGGAACACTGAAGCTTTCTTT
CDR3: CASSFMTGNTEAFF

D: TRBD1
J: TRBJ2-4
V: TRBV2
size: NA
DNA: TGTGCCAGCAGTGAGCAGGGGGCGGCCAAAAACATTCAGTACTTC
CDR3: CASSEQGAAKNIQYF